This entry is about one TCR beta chain. The target antigen is unknown. The germline gives CDR1 MDHEN, CDR2 SYDVKM. This CDR3 region has 14 residues. The V end lost 7 bases, the J end lost 8 bases, and 20 bases lay between the germline ends. The data were obtained in a study of cytomegalovirus exposure and HLA in healthy donors. Whole-study findings and limits: Later analysis demonstrated an association between a missense DCLRE1C variant and TCR beta V- and J-gene trimming.

The PCR was carried out with 60 Vbeta primers and 13 Jbeta primers. Some clones are missing from TCRdb's copy, which holds only in-frame ones; the method was immunoSEQ multiplex PCR. The data show about 270,000 clones, with roughly two thirds seen just once and under 2.5% held by the top ten. Sequenced input: PBMCs. The receptor comes from a female donor in good health and CMV-seronegative. The gene calls are TRBV28 and TRBJ1-2, with D perhaps matching TRBD1 (5 bases). Here the CDR3 DNA reads TGTGCCAGCACCCCTGGACAAGGGTTTTGGGGCTACACCTTC. Amino acid sequence: CASTPGQGFWGYTF.